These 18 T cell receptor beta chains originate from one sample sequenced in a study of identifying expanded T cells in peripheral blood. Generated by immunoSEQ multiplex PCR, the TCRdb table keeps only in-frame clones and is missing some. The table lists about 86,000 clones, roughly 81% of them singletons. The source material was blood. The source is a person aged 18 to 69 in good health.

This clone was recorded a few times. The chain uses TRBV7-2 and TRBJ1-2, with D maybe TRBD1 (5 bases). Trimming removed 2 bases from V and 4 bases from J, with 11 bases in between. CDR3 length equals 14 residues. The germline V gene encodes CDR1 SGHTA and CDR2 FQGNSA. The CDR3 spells CASSLQGLSYGYTF. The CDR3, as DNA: TGTGCCAGCAGCTTACAGGGTCTAAGCTATGGCTACACCTTC.

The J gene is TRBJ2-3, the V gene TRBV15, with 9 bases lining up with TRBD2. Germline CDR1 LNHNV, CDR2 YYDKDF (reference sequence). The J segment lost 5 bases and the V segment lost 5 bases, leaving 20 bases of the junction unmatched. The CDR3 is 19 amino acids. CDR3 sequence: CATSPLGSGGFPYRDTQYF. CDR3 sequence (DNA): TGTGCCACCAGCCCCTTAGGGAGCGGGGGGTTCCCCTACCGAGATACGCAGTATTTT. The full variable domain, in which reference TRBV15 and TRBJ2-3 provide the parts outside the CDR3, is DAMVIQNPRYQVTQFGKPVTLSCSQTLNHNVMYWYQQKSSQAPKLLFHYYDKDFNNEADTPDNFQSRRPNTSFCFLDIRSPGLGDTAMYLCATSPLGSGGFPYRDTQYFGPGTRLTVL.

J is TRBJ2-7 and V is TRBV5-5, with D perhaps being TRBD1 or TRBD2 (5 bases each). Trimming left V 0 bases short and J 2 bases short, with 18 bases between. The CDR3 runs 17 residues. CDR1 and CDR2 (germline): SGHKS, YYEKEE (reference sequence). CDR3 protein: CASSLVRTGRVAYEQYF. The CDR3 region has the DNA TGTGCCAGCAGCTTGGTAAGGACTGGCAGGGTCGCCTACGAGCAGTACTTC.

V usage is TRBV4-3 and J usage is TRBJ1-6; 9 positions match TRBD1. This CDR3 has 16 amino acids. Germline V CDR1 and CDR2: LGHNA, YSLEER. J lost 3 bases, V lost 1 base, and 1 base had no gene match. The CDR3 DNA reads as TGCGCCAGCAGCCAAGCGGGACAGGGCTATAATTCACCCCTCCACTTT. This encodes CASSQAGQGYNSPLHF.

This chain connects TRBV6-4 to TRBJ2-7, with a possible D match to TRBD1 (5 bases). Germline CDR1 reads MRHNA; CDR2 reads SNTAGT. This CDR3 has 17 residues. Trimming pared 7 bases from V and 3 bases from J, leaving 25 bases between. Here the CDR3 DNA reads TGTGCCAGCAACATTCCCGATCGGGTGGACATTTACTACGAGCAGTACTTC. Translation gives CASNIPDRVDIYYEQYF.

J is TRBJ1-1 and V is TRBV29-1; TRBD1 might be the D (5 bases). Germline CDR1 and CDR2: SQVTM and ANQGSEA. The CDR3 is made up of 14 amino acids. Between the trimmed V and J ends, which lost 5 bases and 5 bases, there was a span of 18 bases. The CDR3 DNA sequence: TGCAGCGTTCGAACCCCAGGGCAGAGGACTGAAGCTTTCTTT. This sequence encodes CSVRTPGQRTEAFF.

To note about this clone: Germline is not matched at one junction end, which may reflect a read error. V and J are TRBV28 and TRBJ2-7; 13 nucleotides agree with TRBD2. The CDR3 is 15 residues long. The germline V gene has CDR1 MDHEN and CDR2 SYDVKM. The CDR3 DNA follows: TGTGCCAGCAGTTCCCTGTGGGGACTAGCGGGAAGGGATGCCTTC. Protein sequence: CASSSLWGLAGRDAF.

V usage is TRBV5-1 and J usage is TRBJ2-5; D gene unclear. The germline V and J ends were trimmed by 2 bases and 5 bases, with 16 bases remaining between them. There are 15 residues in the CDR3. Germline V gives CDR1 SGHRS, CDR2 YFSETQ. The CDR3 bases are TGCGCCAGCAGCTTAACATGGCGCGTGGGGGAGACCCAGTACTTC. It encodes CASSLTWRVGETQYF.

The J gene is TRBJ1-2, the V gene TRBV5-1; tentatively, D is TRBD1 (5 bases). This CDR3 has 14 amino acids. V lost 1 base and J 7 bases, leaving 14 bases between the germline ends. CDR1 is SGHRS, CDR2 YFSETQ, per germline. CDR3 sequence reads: CASSLFRDVTGYTF. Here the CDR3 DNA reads TGCGCCAGCAGCTTGTTCAGGGACGTTACTGGCTACACCTTC.

This CDR3 is CAWSQDGYEQYF. The DNA for the CDR3 is TGTGCCTGGTCTCAGGACGGCTACGAGCAGTACTTC. The chain combines TRBV30 with TRBJ2-7; D ambiguous. With 5 bases removed from V and 3 bases from J, the gap between germline ends came to 11 bases. CDR1 and CDR2 (germline): GTSNPN, SVGIG (reference sequence). The CDR3 has 12 residues.

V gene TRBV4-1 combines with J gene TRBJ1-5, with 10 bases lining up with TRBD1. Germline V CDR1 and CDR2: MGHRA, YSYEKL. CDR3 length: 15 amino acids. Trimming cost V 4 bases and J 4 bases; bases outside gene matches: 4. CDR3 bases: TGCGCCAGCAGCCCTAGACAGGGGGCAAATCAGCCCCAGCATTTT. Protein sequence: CASSPRQGANQPQHF.

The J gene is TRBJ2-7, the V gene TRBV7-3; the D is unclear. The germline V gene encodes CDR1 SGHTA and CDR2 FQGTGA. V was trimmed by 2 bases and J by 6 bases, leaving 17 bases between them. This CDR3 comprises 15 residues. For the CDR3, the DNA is TGTGCCAGCAGCTTAGTTAGGGCAGCATCGAGCGAGCAGTACTTC. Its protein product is CASSLVRAASSEQYF.

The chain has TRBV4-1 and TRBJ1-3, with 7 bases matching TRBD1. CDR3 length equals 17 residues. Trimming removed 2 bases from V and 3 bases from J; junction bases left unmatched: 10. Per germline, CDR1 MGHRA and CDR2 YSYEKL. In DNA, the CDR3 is TGCGCCAGCAGCCAACCGAGACAGGGCGCAGGTGGAAACACCATATATTTT. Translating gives CASSQPRQGAGGNTIYF.

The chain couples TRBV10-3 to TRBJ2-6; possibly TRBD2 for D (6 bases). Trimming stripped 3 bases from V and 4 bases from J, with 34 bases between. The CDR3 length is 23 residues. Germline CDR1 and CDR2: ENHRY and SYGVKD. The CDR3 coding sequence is TGTGCCATCAGTGAAAATCCGGCGGACTACAGAGCTAATGCCGTCTCCGGGGCCAACGTCCTGACTTTC. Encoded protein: CAISENPADYRANAVSGANVLTF.

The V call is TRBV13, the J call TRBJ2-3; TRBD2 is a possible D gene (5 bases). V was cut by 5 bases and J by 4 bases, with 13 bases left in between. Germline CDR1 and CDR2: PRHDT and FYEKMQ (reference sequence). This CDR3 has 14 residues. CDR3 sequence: CASSLLGPPDTQYF. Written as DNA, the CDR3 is TGTGCCAGCAGCCTACTAGGTCCCCCAGATACGCAGTATTTT.

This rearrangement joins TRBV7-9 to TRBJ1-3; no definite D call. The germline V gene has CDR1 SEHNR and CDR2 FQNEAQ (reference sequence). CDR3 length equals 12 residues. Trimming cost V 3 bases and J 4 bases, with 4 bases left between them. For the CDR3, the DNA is TGTGCCAGCAGCTTTATGGGAAACACCATATATTTT. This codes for CASSFMGNTIYF.

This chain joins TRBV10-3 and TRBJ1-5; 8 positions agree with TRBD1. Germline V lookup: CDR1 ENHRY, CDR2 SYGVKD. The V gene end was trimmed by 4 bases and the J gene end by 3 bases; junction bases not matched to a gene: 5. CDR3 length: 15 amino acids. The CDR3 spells CAISATGGTNQPQHF. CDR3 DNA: TGTGCCATCAGTGCTACAGGGGGGACCAATCAGCCCCAGCATTTT.

CDR3 DNA sequence: TGTGCCAGCAGCTTCCCGGGACAAGAAACTAATGAAAAACTGTTTTTT. Residues: CASSFPGQETNEKLFF. The rearrangement joins TRBV7-3 to TRBJ1-4; weak D call: TRBD1 (6 bases). The V end was cut by 3 bases, the J end by 1 base, with 12 bases between. The CDR3 extends over 16 amino acids. CDR1 is SGHTA and CDR2 is FQGTGA in the germline V gene.